This T cell receptor beta chain was documented in a study of blood T cell repertoires in COVID-19. In the original workflow: Amplified reference gene primers provided the basis for estimating nucleated cell counts. TCRdb's copy holds only in-frame clones and misses some; the assay was immunoSEQ multiplex PCR. V and J calls and clone size are those listed in that table; D and trimming were worked out from the DNA. The sample has about 250,000 clones, about 85% seen once. Participants' reported clinical history set cohort assignment. Each recovered donor of Cohort 3 presented with two negative PCRs, clearance, or symptom resolution. The CDR3 runs to 19 residues. V was shortened by 5 bases and J by 3 bases, with 26 bases between the two germline ends. CDR1 and CDR2 from the germline V gene are SGHTA and FQGNSA.

Material: PBMCs or T cells enriched from blood (not recorded which). This receptor was identified in a woman between 45 and 60 years old who had recovered from COVID-19. This chain links TRBV7-2 with TRBJ2-1; D is perhaps TRBD2 (5 bases). This CDR3 is CASSLYPLLSTRLYNEQFF. Here the CDR3 DNA reads TGTGCCAGCAGCCTATATCCCCTCCTTTCAACTAGGCTCTACAATGAGCAGTTCTTC.